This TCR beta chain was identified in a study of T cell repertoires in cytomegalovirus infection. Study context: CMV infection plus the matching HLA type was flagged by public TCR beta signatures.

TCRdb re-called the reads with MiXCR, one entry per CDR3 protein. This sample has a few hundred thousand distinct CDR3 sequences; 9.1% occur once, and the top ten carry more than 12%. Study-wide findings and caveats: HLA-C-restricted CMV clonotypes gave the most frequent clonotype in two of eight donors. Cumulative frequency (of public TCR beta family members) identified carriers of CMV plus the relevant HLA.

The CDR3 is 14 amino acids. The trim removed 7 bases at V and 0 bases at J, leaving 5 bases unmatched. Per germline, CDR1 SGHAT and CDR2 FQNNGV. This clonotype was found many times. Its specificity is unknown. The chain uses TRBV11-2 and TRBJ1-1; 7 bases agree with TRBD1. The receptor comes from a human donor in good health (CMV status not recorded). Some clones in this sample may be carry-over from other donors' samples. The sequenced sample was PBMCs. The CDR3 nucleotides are TGTGCCAGCACTCGGGACAGCCTGAACACTGAAGCTTTCTTT. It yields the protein CASTRDSLNTEAFF.